This T cell receptor (beta chain) was recovered during a study of blood T cell repertoires in COVID-19. Germline V gives CDR1 SGHVS, CDR2 FQNEAQ. The CDR3 loop spans 15 amino acids. With 2 bases removed from V and 5 bases from J, the gap between germline ends came to 13 bases. Repertoires were generated with immunoSEQ multiplex PCR, while TCRdb's copy carries only in-frame clones and drops some. Of 30,000 or so clones listed, around 88% were seen once; the top ten hold around a quarter. Sequencing was carried out using peripheral blood. This TCR came from a human donor in a cohort sampled during active COVID-19. The chain has TRBV7-8 and TRBJ2-1; D is unclear. The CDR3 is CASSLSGVPNNEQFF. The CDR3 DNA follows: TGTGCCAGCAGCTTATCAGGTGTCCCAAACAATGAGCAGTTCTTC.